The clone carrying this TCR beta chain was picked up one time. The data were obtained in a study of CD8+ T cells in alopecia areata. It was cDNA, reverse transcribed from extracted RNA, that served as the sequencing template. The protocol was immunoSEQ multiplex PCR, while the TCRdb copy is restricted to in-frame clones and leaves out a portion. The sample lists under 350,000 clones, 58% seen once, with more than 1.5% in the top ten. Treatment described: oral pan-JAK inhibitor, 5-10 mg twice daily. The input for sequencing was CD4+ T cells sorted from blood, taken at week 24, from a patient treated with tofacitinib. The clonotype was recovered from a human donor with alopecia areata.

The CDR3 DNA follows: TGTGCCAGCAGCCCTGGGACCGCAAACTATGGCTACACCTTC. Translation: CASSPGTANYGYTF. The V call is TRBV9, the J call TRBJ1-2, with D possibly TRBD1 on 5 matching bases. The CDR3 extends over 14 amino acids. V dropped 4 bases and J dropped 2 bases, with 12 bases sitting between them. From germline, CDR1 is SGDLS and CDR2 YYNGEE.